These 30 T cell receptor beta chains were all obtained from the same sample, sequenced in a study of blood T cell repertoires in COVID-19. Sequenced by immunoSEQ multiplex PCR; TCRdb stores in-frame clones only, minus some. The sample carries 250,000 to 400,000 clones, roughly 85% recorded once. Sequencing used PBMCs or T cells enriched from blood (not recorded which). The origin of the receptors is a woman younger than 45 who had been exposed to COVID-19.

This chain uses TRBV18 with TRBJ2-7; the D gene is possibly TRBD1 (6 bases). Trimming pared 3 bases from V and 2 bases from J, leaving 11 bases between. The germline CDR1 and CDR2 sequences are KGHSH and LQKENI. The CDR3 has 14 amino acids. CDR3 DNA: TGTGCCAGCTCACCGGGGGACAACCCCTACGAGCAGTACTTC. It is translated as CASSPGDNPYEQYF. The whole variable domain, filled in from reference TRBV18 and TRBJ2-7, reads NAGVMQNPRHLVRRRGQEARLRCSPMKGHSHVYWYRQLPEEGLKFMVYLQKENIIDESGMPKERFSAEFPKEGPSILRIQQVVRGDSAAYFCASSPGDNPYEQYFGPGTRLTVT.

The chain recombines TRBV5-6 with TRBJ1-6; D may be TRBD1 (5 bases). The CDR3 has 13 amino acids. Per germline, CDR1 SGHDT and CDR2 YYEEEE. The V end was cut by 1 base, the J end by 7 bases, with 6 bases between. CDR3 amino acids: CASSLRGNSPLHF. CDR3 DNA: TGTGCCAGCAGCTTGAGGGGAAATTCACCCCTCCACTTT.

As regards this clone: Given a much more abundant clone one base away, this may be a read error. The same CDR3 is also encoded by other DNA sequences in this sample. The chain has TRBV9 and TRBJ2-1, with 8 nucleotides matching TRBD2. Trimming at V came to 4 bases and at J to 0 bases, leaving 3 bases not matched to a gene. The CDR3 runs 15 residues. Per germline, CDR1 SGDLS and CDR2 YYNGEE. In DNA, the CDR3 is TGTGCCAGCAGCCTAAGCGGGAGCTCCTACAATGAGCAGTTCTTC. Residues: CASSLSGSSYNEQFF. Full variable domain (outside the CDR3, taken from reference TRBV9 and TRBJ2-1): DSGVTQTPKHLITATGQRVTLRCSPRSGDLSVYWYQQSLDQGLQFLIQYYNGEERAKGNILERFSAQQFPDLHSELNLSSLELGDSALYFCASSLSGSSYNEQFFGPGTRLTVL.

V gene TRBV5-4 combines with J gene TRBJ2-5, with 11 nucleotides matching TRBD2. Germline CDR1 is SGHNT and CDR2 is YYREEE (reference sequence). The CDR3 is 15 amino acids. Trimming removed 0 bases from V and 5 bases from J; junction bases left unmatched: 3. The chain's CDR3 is CASSLVAGGQETQYF. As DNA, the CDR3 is TGTGCCAGCAGCTTGGTAGCGGGGGGGCAGGAGACCCAGTACTTC. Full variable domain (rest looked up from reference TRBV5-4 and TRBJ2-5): ETGVTQSPTHLIKTRGQQVTLRCSSQSGHNTVSWYQQALGQGPQFIFQYYREEENGRGNFPPRFSGLQFPNYSSELNVNALELDDSALYLCASSLVAGGQETQYFGPGTRLLVL.

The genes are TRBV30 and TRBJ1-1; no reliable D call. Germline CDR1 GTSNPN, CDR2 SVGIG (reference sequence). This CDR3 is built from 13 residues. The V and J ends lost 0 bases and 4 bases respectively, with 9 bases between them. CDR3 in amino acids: CAWSVLLSTEAFF. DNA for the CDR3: TGTGCCTGGAGTGTACTATTGTCCACTGAAGCTTTCTTT.

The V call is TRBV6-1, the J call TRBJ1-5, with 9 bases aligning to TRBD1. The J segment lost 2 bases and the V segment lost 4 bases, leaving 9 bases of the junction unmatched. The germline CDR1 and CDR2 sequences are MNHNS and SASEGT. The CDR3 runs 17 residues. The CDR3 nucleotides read TGTGCCAGCAGTGGGGGGACAGGGTCCGCCCGCAATCAGCCCCAGCATTTT. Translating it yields CASSGGTGSARNQPQHF.

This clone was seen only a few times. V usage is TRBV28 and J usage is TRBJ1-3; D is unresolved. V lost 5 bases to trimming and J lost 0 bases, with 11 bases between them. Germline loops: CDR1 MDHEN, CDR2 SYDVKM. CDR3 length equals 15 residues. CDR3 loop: CASSSGSPSGNTIYF. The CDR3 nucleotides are TGTGCCAGCAGTAGCGGTTCGCCCTCTGGAAACACCATATATTTT.

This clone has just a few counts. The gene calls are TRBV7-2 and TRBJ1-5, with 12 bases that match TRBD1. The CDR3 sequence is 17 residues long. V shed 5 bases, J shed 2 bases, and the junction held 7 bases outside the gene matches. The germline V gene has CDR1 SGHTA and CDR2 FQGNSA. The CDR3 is CASSRGTGGWGNQPQHF. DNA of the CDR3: TGTGCCAGCAGCCGCGGGACAGGGGGCTGGGGCAATCAGCCCCAGCATTTT. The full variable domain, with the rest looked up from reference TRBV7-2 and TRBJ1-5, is GAGVSQSPSNKVTEKGKDVELRCDPISGHTALYWYRQSLGQGLEFLIYFQGNSAPDKSGLPSDRFSAERTGGSVSTLTIQRTQQEDSAVYLCASSRGTGGWGNQPQHFGDGTRLSIL.

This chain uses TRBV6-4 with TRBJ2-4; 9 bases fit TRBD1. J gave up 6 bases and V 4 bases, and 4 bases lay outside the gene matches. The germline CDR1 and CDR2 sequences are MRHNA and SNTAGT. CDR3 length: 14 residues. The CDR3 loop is CASSATGGGNIQYF. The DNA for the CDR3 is TGTGCCAGCAGTGCGACAGGGGGTGGAAACATTCAGTACTTC.

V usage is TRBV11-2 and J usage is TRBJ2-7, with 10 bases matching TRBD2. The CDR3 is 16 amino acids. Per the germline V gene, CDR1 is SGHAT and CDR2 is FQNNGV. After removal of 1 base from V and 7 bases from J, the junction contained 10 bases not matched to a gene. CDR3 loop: CASSLVASGGTWEQYF. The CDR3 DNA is TGTGCCAGCAGCTTAGTGGCTAGCGGGGGTACCTGGGAGCAGTACTTC.

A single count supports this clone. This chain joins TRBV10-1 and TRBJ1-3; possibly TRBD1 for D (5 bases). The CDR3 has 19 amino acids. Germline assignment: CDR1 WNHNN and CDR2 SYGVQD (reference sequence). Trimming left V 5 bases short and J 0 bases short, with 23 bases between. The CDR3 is CASSPSGSLGENSGNTIYF. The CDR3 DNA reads TGCGCCAGCAGTCCGTCCGGAAGTTTAGGGGAAAACTCTGGAAACACCATATATTTT.

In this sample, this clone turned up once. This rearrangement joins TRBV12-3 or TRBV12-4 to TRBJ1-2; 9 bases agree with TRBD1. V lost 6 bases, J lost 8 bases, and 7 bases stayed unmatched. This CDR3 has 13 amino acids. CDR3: CASREQGAGGYTF. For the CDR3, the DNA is TGTGCCAGCAGAGAACAGGGGGCTGGCGGCTACACCTTC.

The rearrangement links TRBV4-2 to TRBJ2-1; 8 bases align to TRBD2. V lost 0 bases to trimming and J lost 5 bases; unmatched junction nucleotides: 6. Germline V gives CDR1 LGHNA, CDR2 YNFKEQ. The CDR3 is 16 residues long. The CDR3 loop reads CASSQEGSGTNNEQFF. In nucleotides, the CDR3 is TGTGCCAGCAGCCAAGAAGGTAGCGGGACTAACAATGAGCAGTTCTTC.

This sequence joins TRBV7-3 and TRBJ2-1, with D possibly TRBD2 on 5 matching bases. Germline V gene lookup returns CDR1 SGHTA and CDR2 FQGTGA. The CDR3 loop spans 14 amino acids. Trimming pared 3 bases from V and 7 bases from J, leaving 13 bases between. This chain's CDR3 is CASSFSSGVNEQFF. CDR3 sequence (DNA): TGTGCCAGCAGCTTCTCGAGCGGAGTAAATGAGCAGTTCTTC.

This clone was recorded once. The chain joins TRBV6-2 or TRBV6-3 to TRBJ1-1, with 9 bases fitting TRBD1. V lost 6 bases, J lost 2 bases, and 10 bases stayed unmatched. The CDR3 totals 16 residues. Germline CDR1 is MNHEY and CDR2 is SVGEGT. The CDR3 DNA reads TGTGCCAGCAGCCCTCCCATGACAGGGGGAAACACTGAAGCTTTCTTT. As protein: CASSPPMTGGNTEAFF.

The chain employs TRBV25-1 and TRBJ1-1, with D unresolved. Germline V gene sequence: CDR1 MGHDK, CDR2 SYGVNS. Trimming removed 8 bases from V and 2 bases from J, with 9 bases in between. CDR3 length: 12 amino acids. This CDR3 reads CASSEGNTEAFF. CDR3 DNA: TGTGCCAGCTCGGAGGGCAACACTGAAGCTTTCTTT.

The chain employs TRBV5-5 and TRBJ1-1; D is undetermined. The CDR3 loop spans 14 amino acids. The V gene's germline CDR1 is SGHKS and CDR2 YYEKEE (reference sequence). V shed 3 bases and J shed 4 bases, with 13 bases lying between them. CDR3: CASSSWVGVTEAFF. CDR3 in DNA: TGTGCCAGCAGCTCCTGGGTGGGCGTCACTGAAGCTTTCTTT.

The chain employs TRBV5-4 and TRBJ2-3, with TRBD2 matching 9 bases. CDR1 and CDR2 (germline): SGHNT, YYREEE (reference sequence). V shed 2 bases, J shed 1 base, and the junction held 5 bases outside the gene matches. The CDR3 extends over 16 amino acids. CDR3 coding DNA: TGTGCCAGCAGCTTTCCTTGGACTAGCGGCACAGATACGCAGTATTTT. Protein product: CASSFPWTSGTDTQYF.

CDR3 sequence: CASSPITTLTEVFSGANVLTF. The CDR3 nucleotides read TGTGCCAGCAGCCCCATAACCACGCTGACAGAGGTGTTCTCTGGGGCCAACGTCCTGACTTTC. The J gene is TRBJ2-6, the V gene TRBV4-2, with D perhaps matching TRBD1 (5 bases). The CDR3 has 21 amino acids. Germline V gives CDR1 LGHNA, CDR2 YNFKEQ. The V gene lost 4 bases and the J gene lost 0 bases, with 25 bases spanning the gap.

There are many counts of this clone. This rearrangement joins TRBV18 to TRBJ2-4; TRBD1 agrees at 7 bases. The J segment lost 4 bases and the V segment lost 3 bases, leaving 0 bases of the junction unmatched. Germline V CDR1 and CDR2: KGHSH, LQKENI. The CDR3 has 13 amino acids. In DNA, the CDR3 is TGTGCCAGCTCACCGACAGGGAAAAACATTCAGTACTTC. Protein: CASSPTGKNIQYF.

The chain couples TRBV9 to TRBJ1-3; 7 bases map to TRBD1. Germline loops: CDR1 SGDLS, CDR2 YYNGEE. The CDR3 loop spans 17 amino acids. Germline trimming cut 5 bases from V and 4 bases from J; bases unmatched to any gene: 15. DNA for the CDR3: TGTGCCAGCAGTCTTACGGGACAGCCCATTTCAGGAAACACCATATATTTT. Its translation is CASSLTGQPISGNTIYF. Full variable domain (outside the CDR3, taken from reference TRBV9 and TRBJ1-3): DSGVTQTPKHLITATGQRVTLRCSPRSGDLSVYWYQQSLDQGLQFLIQYYNGEERAKGNILERFSAQQFPDLHSELNLSSLELGDSALYFCASSLTGQPISGNTIYFGEGSWLTVV.

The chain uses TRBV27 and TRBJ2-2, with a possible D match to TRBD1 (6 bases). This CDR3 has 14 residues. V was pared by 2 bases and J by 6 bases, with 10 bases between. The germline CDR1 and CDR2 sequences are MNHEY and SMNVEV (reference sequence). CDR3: CASSLPTGAGELFF. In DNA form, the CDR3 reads TGTGCCAGCAGTTTACCGACAGGCGCCGGGGAGCTGTTTTTT.

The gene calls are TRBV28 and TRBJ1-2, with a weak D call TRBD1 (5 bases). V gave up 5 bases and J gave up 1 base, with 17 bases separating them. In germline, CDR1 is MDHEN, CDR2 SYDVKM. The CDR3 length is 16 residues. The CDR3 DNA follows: TGTGCCAGCAGTCGAAACGGGGTCGGGGGTAACTATGGCTACACCTTC. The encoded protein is CASSRNGVGGNYGYTF.

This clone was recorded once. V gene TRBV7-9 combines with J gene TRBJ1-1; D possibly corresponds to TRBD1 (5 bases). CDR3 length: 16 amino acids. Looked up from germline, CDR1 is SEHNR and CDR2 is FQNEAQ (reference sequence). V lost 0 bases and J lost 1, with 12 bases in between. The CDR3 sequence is CASSLALAGTNTEAFF. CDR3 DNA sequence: TGTGCCAGCAGCTTAGCGCTGGCGGGGACGAACACTGAAGCTTTCTTT.

CDR3 in DNA: TGTGCCAGCAGCCAAGATGGGAGGCCAATCCCAATTCAGCCCCAGCATTTT. It is translated as CASSQDGRPIPIQPQHF. The genes are TRBV4-2 and TRBJ1-5; D is uncertain. The CDR3 totals 17 residues. Trimming pared 0 bases from V and 6 bases from J, leaving 18 bases between. Germline lookup yields CDR1 LGHNA and CDR2 YNFKEQ.

DNA for the CDR3: TGTGCCAGCAGCCATTCCCGGGACTTCTACAATGAGCAGTTCTTC. Its translation: CASSHSRDFYNEQFF. V is TRBV14 and J is TRBJ2-1, with D tentatively TRBD2 (6 bases). In germline, CDR1 is SGHDN, CDR2 FVKESK. The CDR3 is made up of 15 amino acids. Trimming shortened V by 3 bases and J by 3 bases, and 12 bases separated the two germline ends. The whole variable domain, filled in from reference TRBV14 and TRBJ2-1, reads EAGVTQFPSHSVIEKGQTVTLRCDPISGHDNLYWYRRVMGKEIKFLLHFVKESKQDESGMPNNRFLAERTGGTYSTLKVQPAELEDSGVYFCASSHSRDFYNEQFFGPGTRLTVL.

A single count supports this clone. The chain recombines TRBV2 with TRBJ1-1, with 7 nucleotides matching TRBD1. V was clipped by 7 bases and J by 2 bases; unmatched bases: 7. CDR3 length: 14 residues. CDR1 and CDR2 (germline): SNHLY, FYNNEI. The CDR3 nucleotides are TGTGCCAGCACCCTAGACAGGGTTAACACTGAAGCTTTCTTT. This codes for CASTLDRVNTEAFF.

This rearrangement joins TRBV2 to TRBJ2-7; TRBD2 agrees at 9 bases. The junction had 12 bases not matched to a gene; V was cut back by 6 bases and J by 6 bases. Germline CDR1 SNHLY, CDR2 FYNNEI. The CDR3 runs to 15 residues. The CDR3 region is CASRSSRRGGSEQYF. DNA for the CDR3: TGTGCCAGCAGATCAAGCCGGCGGGGGGGCAGCGAGCAGTACTTC.

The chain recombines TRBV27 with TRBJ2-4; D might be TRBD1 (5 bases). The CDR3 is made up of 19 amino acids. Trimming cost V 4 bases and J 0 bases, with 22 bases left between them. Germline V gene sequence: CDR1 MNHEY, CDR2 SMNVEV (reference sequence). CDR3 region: CASSYYTTETPLAKNIQYF. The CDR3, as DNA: TGTGCCAGCAGTTACTATACGACAGAAACTCCCTTAGCCAAAAACATTCAGTACTTC.

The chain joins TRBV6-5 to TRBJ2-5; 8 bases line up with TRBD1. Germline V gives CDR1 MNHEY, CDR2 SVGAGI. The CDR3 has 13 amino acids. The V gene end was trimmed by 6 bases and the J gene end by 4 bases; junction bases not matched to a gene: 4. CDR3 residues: CASRGTGGETQYF. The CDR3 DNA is TGTGCCAGCAGAGGGACAGGAGGAGAGACCCAGTACTTC.